Each of the 8 T cell receptor beta chains below was sequenced from the same sample in a study of blood T cells in healthy people across ages (dated by TCRdb to the mid-2010s). Preparation of the library involved 5' RACE. TCRdb shows the sequencer as Illumina HiSeq 2500. A second PCR of about 7 to 12 cycles was performed with a sample-barcoded 5' primer and a J-beta primer mix. TCRdb reanalyzed the raw reads on its own, using fastp at Q25 for trimming and MiXCR for clone calling, and kept in-frame beta chains. Rows are combined by CDR3 protein, so each entry shows the most common genes and DNA. The sample includes some 1.5 million distinct CDR3 sequences, with approximately 43% observed a single time. 4% of the sample is held by the ten biggest clonotypes. The sample consisted of blood. The receptor set was obtained from a woman in her late teens or twenties in good health.

The CDR3 sequence: CASSYRGCNEQYF. Written as DNA, the CDR3 is TGTGCCAGCAGTTACAGGGGTTGCAACGAGCAGTACTTC. The J gene is TRBJ2-7, the V gene TRBV28, with 7 bases fitting TRBD1. Germline V gene lookup returns CDR1 MDHEN and CDR2 SYDVKM. The trim removed 4 bases at V and 5 bases at J, leaving 5 bases unmatched. This CDR3 is built from 13 residues.

This clonotype was recorded many times. The DNA of the CDR3 is TGTGCCGTATCGCGGGCAGGTAACACAGATACGCAGTATTTT. It specifies CAVSRAGNTDTQYF. The chain carries TRBV10-3 and TRBJ2-3, with D maybe TRBD2 (5 bases). V lost 11 bases to trimming and J lost 2 bases, with 17 bases between them. The CDR3 extends over 14 amino acids. From germline, CDR1 is ENHRY and CDR2 SYGVKD.

The chain uses TRBV21-1 and TRBJ2-3; the D call of TRBD1 is as the table states it, not checked on the DNA. TRBV21-1 is noted as a pseudogene. This CDR3 region has 16 residues. The CDR3 reads CASSKVRAASTDTQYF. In DNA form, the CDR3 reads TGTGCCAGCAGCAAAGTCAGGGCAGCTAGCACAGATACGCAGTATTTT.

J is TRBJ2-7 and V is TRBV7-2; 10 bases are a match to TRBD2. This CDR3 has 16 amino acids. Germline V gene data show CDR1 as SGHTA and CDR2 as FQGNSA. Trimming removed 1 base from V and 0 bases from J; junction bases left unmatched: 3. The CDR3 spells CASSLDLAGASYEQYF. The CDR3 DNA reads TGTGCCAGCAGCTTAGACCTAGCGGGAGCCTCCTACGAGCAGTACTTC.

J is TRBJ2-3 and V is TRBV29-1; TRBD1 or TRBD2 may be the D gene (5 bases each). This CDR3 has 15 amino acids. The ends were cut back, 0 bases at V and 2 bases at J, with 12 bases in the middle. CDR1 is SQVTM and CDR2 is ANQGSEA in the germline V gene. The CDR3 loop is CSVEDYGGPTDTQYF. In DNA form, the CDR3 reads TGCAGCGTTGAAGATTATGGGGGACCCACAGATACGCAGTATTTT.

This clonotype came up a few times. The J gene is TRBJ1-1, the V gene TRBV2; D gene ambiguous. CDR1 SNHLY and CDR2 FYNNEI come from the germline V gene. This CDR3 is 14 amino acids long. Trimming left V 7 bases short and J 3 bases short, with 15 bases between. CDR3 in amino acids: CASNSPVTDTEAFF. The CDR3 DNA sequence: TGTGCCAGCAACAGCCCCGTCACGGACACTGAAGCTTTCTTT.

This chain joins TRBV4-3 and TRBJ1-1, with TRBD1 as a possible D gene (5 bases). V lost 0 bases to trimming and J lost 2 bases, with 16 bases between them. The germline V gene encodes CDR1 LGHNA and CDR2 YSLEER. This CDR3 spans 17 amino acids. The CDR3 DNA reads as TGCGCCAGCAGCCAAGATGTAGGGGCGCGGGCTAACACTGAAGCTTTCTTT. It encodes CASSQDVGARANTEAFF.

This clonotype was seen only a few times. This sequence joins TRBV20-1 and TRBJ2-3; 9 nucleotides agree with TRBD2. Trimming removed 6 bases from V and 0 bases from J; junction bases left unmatched: 10. The germline CDR1 and CDR2 sequences are DFQATT and SNEGSKA (reference sequence). CDR3 length equals 16 residues. CDR3 region: CSANRRLAASTDTQYF. As DNA, the CDR3 is TGCAGTGCAAATCGTCGACTAGCGGCTAGCACAGATACGCAGTATTTT.